The 22 T cell receptor beta chains below come from one sample, sequenced in a study of T-cell memory formation after mild COVID-19. Each CDR3 protein is one row after TCRdb ran MiXCR on the 5' RACE reads. The sample carries about 350,000 distinct CDR3 sequences, 14% recorded once. The sequenced sample was PBMCs or a T cell subset sorted from them (not recorded which). These receptors came from a man aged 18 to 29 who had mild COVID-19 (a few samples of this study predate the infection). Cell type and time point are not known.

The table lists this clonotype with a few counts. V is TRBV4-1 and J is TRBJ1-1, with D unclear. V lost 1 base and J 10 bases, leaving 13 bases between the germline ends. There are 13 residues in the CDR3. Germline-derived CDR1 and CDR2 are MGHRA and YSYEKL. In nucleotides, the CDR3 is TGCGCCAGCAGCCAAGGTTATCAGGTCGGAGCTTTCTTT. Translation gives CASSQGYQVGAFF.

V usage is TRBV7-8 and J usage is TRBJ2-2, with D possibly being TRBD2 (5 bases). Germline V gene data show CDR1 as SGHVS and CDR2 as FQNEAQ. This CDR3 is built from 14 residues. V was cut by 2 bases and J by 6 bases, with 10 bases left in between. CDR3: CASSLRRLPGELFF. In nucleotides, the CDR3 is TGTGCCAGCAGCTTACGCAGACTACCCGGGGAGCTGTTTTTT.

The chain uses TRBV10-3 and TRBJ2-3; no reliable D call. V was trimmed by 3 bases and J by 7 bases, leaving 17 bases between them. Germline V CDR1 and CDR2: ENHRY, SYGVKD. This CDR3 comprises 15 residues. The CDR3 DNA sequence: TGTGCCATCAGTGATGAAGGAATCGTGTGGAATACGCAGTATTTT. This gives the protein CAISDEGIVWNTQYF.

This chain connects TRBV11-3 to TRBJ2-2, with D maybe TRBD2 (5 bases). The CDR3 runs 15 residues. Per the germline V gene, CDR1 is SGHNT and CDR2 is YENEEA. Trimming shortened V by 0 bases and J by 5 bases, and 10 bases separated the two germline ends. CDR3 sequence reads: CASSLEGSGTGELFF. Written as DNA, the CDR3 is TGTGCCAGCAGCTTAGAGGGAAGCGGAACCGGGGAGCTGTTTTTT.

This clonotype was recorded many times. V is TRBV5-1 and J is TRBJ2-7; tentatively, D is TRBD1 or TRBD2 (5 bases each). CDR3 length: 17 amino acids. V was pared by 0 bases and J by 7 bases, with 23 bases between. CDR1 and CDR2 from the germline V gene are SGHRS and YFSETQ. CDR3 in amino acids: CASSLGQLGDVVGEQYV. CDR3 nucleotides: TGCGCCAGCAGCTTGGGGCAGCTGGGGGACGTCGTTGGGGAGCAGTACGTC.

The chain recombines TRBV14 with TRBJ2-1; no firm D call. Looked up from germline, CDR1 is SGHDN and CDR2 is FVKESK. The V gene lost 3 bases and the J gene lost 0 bases, with 9 bases spanning the gap. The CDR3 spans 15 residues. The CDR3 sequence: CASSQNDSSYNEQFF. The CDR3 nucleotides are TGTGCCAGCAGCCAGAACGATAGCTCCTACAATGAGCAGTTCTTC.

This clonotype was counted only a few times. The genes are TRBV7-2 and TRBJ2-3, with 8 bases matching TRBD2. V was clipped by 7 bases and J by 9 bases; unmatched bases: 12. The CDR3 is made up of 14 amino acids. The germline V gene encodes CDR1 SGHTA and CDR2 FQGNSA. The CDR3, as DNA: TGTGCCAGCAAAGGGACTAGTTTTTTAGAGACGCAGTATTTT. This translates into CASKGTSFLETQYF.

This clonotype was recorded many times. As DNA, the CDR3 is TGCGCCAGCAGCTTTTGGAGTCAGAGCGGGAAGACCCAGTACTTC. This sequence encodes CASSFWSQSGKTQYF. V and J are TRBV5-1 and TRBJ2-5; 7 nucleotides align to TRBD2. In germline, CDR1 is SGHRS, CDR2 YFSETQ. Trimming cost V 2 bases and J 6 bases; bases outside gene matches: 10. CDR3 length equals 15 residues.

The chain employs TRBV5-1 and TRBJ2-7; D possibly corresponds to TRBD2 (7 bases). The CDR3 covers 17 residues. The V end was cut by 1 base, the J end by 0 bases, with 17 bases between. The germline gives CDR1 SGHRS, CDR2 YFSETQ. CDR3 amino acids: CASSLRGAVMSSYEQYF. The CDR3 DNA is TGCGCCAGCAGCTTGCGGGGGGCGGTGATGAGCTCCTACGAGCAGTACTTC.

This clonotype has only a few counts. This chain joins TRBV3-1 and TRBJ2-3; 8 positions agree with TRBD2. The V gene end was trimmed by 0 bases and the J gene end by 3 bases; junction bases not matched to a gene: 5. Germline values: CDR1 LGHDT, CDR2 YNNKEL (reference sequence). The CDR3 loop spans 16 amino acids. The CDR3 bases are TGTGCCAGCAGCCAAGATCGGCTAGCGGGTACAGATACGCAGTATTTT. This sequence encodes CASSQDRLAGTDTQYF.

J is TRBJ2-3 and V is TRBV5-1; 10 bases fit TRBD2. The V segment lost 4 bases and the J segment 2 bases; nucleotides outside the gene matches: 10. Germline CDR1 reads SGHRS; CDR2 reads YFSETQ. This CDR3 is 17 amino acids long. The CDR3 nucleotides are TGCGCCAGCAGCATGCCGGTGAGCGGGGGGGCCACAGATACGCAGTATTTT. Protein sequence: CASSMPVSGGATDTQYF.

This rearrangement joins TRBV20-1 to TRBJ2-1, with 11 bases fitting TRBD2. The germline V gene has CDR1 DFQATT and CDR2 SNEGSKA (reference sequence). The J segment lost 3 bases and the V segment lost 8 bases, leaving 9 bases of the junction unmatched. The CDR3 extends over 15 amino acids. Here the CDR3 reads CSLGTSGRGYNEQFF. Written as DNA, the CDR3 is TGCAGTCTAGGGACTAGCGGCCGAGGCTACAATGAGCAGTTCTTC.

This clonotype was counted at least ten times. The V call is TRBV20-1, the J call TRBJ2-1; D is uncertain. The CDR3 covers 13 residues. V was clipped by 5 bases and J by 1 base, with 9 bases between them. Germline lookup yields CDR1 DFQATT and CDR2 SNEGSKA (reference sequence). The DNA of the CDR3 is TGCAGTGCTCGCGAAGATTCCTACAATGAGCAGTTCTTC. Protein product: CSAREDSYNEQFF.

J is TRBJ2-6 and V is TRBV29-1; the D is unclear. CDR3 length: 14 residues. Germline V CDR1 and CDR2: SQVTM, ANQGSEA. V lost 3 bases to trimming and J lost 0 bases, with 6 bases between them. CDR3 bases: TGCAGCGTTGATTCGGACTCTGGGGCCAACGTCCTGACTTTC. Residues: CSVDSDSGANVLTF.

The chain links TRBV12-3 or TRBV12-4 to TRBJ1-5; no clear D gene. There are 12 residues in the CDR3. The germline V and J ends were trimmed by 8 bases and 6 bases, with 11 bases remaining between them. In nucleotides, the CDR3 is TGTGCCAGCTCTCATCCGGGTCAGCCCCAGCATTTT. Its protein is CASSHPGQPQHF.

The chain recombines TRBV9 with TRBJ2-3; tentative D call: TRBD2 (6 bases). Trimming stripped 2 bases from V and 0 bases from J, with 10 bases between. Per germline, CDR1 SGDLS and CDR2 YYNGEE. The CDR3 consists of 15 residues. This chain's CDR3 is CASSVDGGSTDTQYF. CDR3 coding DNA: TGTGCCAGCAGCGTTGACGGGGGTAGCACAGATACGCAGTATTTT.

The rearrangement joins TRBV12-3 or TRBV12-4 to TRBJ2-1; the match to TRBD2 covers 9 bases. Trimming cost V 6 bases and J 5 bases; bases outside gene matches: 8. This CDR3 has 15 residues. CDR3: CASRLLIAGDNEQFF. CDR3 DNA: TGTGCCAGCAGACTATTAATAGCGGGAGACAATGAGCAGTTCTTC.

This clonotype has more than one count but fewer than ten. CDR3 sequence (DNA): TGTGCCATCGTCACTGGGGCCAACGTCCTGACTTTC. This gives the protein CAIVTGANVLTF. The chain links TRBV12-3 or TRBV12-4 to TRBJ2-6; D remains ambiguous. This CDR3 is 12 amino acids long. V shed 10 bases and J shed 2 bases, with 6 bases lying between them.

The sample holds a few counts of this clonotype. The chain recombines TRBV5-4 with TRBJ2-6, with 8 bases matching TRBD1. This CDR3 is 18 amino acids long. The V gene's germline CDR1 is SGHNT and CDR2 YYREEE (reference sequence). The V and J ends lost 1 base and 0 bases, in that order; junction bases with no gene match: 6. The CDR3 nucleotides are TGTGCCAGCAGCTTGCCACAGGGGGTTCGCTCTGGGGCCAACGTCCTGACTTTC. Translation: CASSLPQGVRSGANVLTF.

This clonotype showed up just a few times. The J gene is TRBJ1-2, the V gene TRBV5-6, with 7 bases identical to TRBD1. CDR1 SGHDT and CDR2 YYEEEE come from the germline V gene. The CDR3 sequence is 14 residues long. J was trimmed by 4 bases and V by 1 base; bases with no gene match: 4. The CDR3 DNA reads as TGTGCCAGCAGCTTGCAGGGACAGCCCTATGGCTACACCTTC. This sequence encodes CASSLQGQPYGYTF. Drawing the rest from reference TRBV5-6 and TRBJ1-2, the complete variable domain is DAGVTQSPTHLIKTRGQQVTLRCSPKSGHDTVSWYQQALGQGPQFIFQYYEEEERQRGNFPDRFSGHQFPNYSSELNVNALLLGDSALYLCASSLQGQPYGYTFGSGTRLTVV.

The chain carries TRBV12-3 or TRBV12-4 and TRBJ1-1; unclear D gene. V lost 6 bases and J 5 bases, leaving 10 bases between the germline ends. The CDR3 runs 12 residues. The CDR3 DNA sequence: TGTGCCAGCAGAGAAAGGGAAACTGAAGCTTTCTTT. Its translation: CASRERETEAFF.

V gene TRBV4-1 combines with J gene TRBJ1-6; 7 bases align to TRBD1. The length of the CDR3 is 15 residues. J gave up 3 bases and V 1 base, and 0 bases lay outside the gene matches. Germline lookup yields CDR1 MGHRA and CDR2 YSYEKL. CDR3 nucleotide sequence: TGCGCCAGCAGCCAAGGGACAGGCTATAATTCACCCCTCCACTTT. It is translated as CASSQGTGYNSPLHF.